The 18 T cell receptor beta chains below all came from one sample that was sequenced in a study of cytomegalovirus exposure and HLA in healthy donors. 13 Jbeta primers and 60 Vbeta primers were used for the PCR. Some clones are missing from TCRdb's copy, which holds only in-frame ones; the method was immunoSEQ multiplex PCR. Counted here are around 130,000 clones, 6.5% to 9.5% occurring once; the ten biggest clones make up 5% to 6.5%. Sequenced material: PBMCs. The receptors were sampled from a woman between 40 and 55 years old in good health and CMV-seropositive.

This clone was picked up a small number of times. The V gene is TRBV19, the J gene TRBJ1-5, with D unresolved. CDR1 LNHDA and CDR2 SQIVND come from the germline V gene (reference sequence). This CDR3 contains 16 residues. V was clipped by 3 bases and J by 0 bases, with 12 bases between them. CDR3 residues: CASSMRATISNQPQHF. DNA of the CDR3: TGTGCCAGTAGTATGAGGGCAACAATTAGCAATCAGCCCCAGCATTTT.

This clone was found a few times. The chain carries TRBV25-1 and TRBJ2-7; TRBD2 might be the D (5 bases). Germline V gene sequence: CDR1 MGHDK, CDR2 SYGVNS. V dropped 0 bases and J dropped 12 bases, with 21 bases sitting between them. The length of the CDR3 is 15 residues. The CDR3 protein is CASSEYGRSREIRYF. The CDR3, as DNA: TGTGCCAGCAGTGAATATGGCAGGTCGAGGGAAATTAGGTACTTC.

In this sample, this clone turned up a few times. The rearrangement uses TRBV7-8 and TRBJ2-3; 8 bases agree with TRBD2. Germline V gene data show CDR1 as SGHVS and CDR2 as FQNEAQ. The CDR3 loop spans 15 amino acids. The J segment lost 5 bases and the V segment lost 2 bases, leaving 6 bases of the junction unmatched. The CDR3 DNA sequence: TGTGCCAGCAGCTTAACCGGGGGGGCTGTAGATACGCAGTATTTT. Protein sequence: CASSLTGGAVDTQYF.

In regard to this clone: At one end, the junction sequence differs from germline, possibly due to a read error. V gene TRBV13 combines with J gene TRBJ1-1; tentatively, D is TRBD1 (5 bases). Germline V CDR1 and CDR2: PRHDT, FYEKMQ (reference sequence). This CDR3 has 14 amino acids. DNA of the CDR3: TGTGCCGGCAGCTCGGACACACTGAACACTGAAGCTTTCTTT. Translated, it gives CAGSSDTLNTEAFF.

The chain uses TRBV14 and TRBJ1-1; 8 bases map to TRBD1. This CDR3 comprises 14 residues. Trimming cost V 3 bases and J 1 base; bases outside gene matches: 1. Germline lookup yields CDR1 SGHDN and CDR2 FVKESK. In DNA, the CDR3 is TGTGCCAGCAGCCATCAGGGGGCGAACACTGAAGCTTTCTTT. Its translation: CASSHQGANTEAFF.

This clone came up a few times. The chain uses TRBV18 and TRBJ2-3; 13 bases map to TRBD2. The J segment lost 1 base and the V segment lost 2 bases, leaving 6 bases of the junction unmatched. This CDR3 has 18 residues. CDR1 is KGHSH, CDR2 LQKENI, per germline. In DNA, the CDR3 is TGTGCCAGCTCACCAGGACTAGCGGGGGTAAGAGGCACAGATACGCAGTATTTT. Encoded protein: CASSPGLAGVRGTDTQYF. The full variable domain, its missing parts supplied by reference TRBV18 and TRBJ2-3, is NAGVMQNPRHLVRRRGQEARLRCSPMKGHSHVYWYRQLPEEGLKFMVYLQKENIIDESGMPKERFSAEFPKEGPSILRIQQVVRGDSAAYFCASSPGLAGVRGTDTQYFGPGTRLTVL.

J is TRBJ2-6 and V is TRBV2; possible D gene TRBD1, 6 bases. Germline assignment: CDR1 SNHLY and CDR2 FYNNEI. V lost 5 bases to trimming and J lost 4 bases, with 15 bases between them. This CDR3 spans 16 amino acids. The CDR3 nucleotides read TGTGCCAGCAGTCCAGAAACAGGGCGGGGGGCCAACGTCCTGACTTTC. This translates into CASSPETGRGANVLTF.

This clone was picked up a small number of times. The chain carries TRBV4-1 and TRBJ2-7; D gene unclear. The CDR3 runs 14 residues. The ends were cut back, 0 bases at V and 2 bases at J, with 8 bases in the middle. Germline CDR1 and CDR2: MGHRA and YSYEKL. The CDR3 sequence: CASSQDPGTYEQYF. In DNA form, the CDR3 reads TGCGCCAGCAGCCAAGATCCAGGAACCTACGAGCAGTACTTC.

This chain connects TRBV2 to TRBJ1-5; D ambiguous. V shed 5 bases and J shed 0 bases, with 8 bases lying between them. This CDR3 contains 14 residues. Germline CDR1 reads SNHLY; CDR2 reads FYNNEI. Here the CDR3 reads CASSQQYSNQPQHF. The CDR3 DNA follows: TGTGCCAGCAGTCAACAGTATAGCAATCAGCCCCAGCATTTT.

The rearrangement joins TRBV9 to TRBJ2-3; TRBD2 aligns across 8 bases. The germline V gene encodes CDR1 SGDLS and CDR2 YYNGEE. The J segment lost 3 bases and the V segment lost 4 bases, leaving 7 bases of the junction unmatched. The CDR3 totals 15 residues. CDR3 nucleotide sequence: TGTGCCAGCAGCTCGAGCGGGGGATTAACAGATACGCAGTATTTT. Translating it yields CASSSSGGLTDTQYF. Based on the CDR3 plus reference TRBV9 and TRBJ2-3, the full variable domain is DSGVTQTPKHLITATGQRVTLRCSPRSGDLSVYWYQQSLDQGLQFLIQYYNGEERAKGNILERFSAQQFPDLHSELNLSSLELGDSALYFCASSSSGGLTDTQYFGPGTRLTVL.

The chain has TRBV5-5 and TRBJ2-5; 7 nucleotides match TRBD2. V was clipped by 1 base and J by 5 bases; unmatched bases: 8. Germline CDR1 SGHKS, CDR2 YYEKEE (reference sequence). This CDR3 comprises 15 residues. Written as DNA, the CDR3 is TGTGCCAGCAGCTTGTGGACTAGTGGTGGCGAGACCCAGTACTTC. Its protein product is CASSLWTSGGETQYF.

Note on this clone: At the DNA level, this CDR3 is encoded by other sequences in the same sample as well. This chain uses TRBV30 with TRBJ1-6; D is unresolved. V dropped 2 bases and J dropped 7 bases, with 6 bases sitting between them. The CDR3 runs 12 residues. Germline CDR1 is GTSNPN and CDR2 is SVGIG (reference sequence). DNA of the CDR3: TGTGCCTGGAGTAGGAGGAATTCACCCCTCCACTTT. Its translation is CAWSRRNSPLHF.

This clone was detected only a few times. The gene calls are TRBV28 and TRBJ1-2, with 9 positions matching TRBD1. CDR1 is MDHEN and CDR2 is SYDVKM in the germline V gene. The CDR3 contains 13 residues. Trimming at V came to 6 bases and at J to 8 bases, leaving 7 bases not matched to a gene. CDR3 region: CASRTGGSRGYTF. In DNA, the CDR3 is TGTGCCAGCAGGACAGGGGGATCGAGAGGCTACACCTTC.

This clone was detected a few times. The CDR3 here is CASSLPGGEEQYF. For the CDR3, the DNA is TGCGCCAGCAGCTTGCCAGGGGGAGAGGAGCAGTACTTC. The V and J genes are TRBV5-1 and TRBJ2-7, with 7 bases that match TRBD1. This CDR3 has 13 residues. The V and J ends lost 1 base and 7 bases, in that order; junction bases with no gene match: 5. CDR1 is SGHRS and CDR2 is YFSETQ in the germline V gene.

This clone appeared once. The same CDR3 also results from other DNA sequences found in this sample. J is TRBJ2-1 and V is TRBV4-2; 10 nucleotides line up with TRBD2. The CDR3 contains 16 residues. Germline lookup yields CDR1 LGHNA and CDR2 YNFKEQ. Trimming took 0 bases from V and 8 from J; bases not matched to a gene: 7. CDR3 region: CASSQEPSGGAYEQFF. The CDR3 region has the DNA TGTGCCAGCAGCCAAGAACCTAGCGGGGGAGCCTATGAGCAGTTCTTC.

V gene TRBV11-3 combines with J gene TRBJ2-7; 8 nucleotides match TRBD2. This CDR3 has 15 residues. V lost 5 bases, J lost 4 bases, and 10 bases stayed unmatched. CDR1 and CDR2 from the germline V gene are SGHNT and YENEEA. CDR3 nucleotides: TGTGCCAGCAGCGAAGAAGCGGGGGATTCGTACGAGCAGTACTTC. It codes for CASSEEAGDSYEQYF.

CDR3: CAISEGALTSGGISEQFF. The CDR3 DNA follows: TGTGCCATCAGTGAGGGCGCCCTGACTAGCGGGGGGATCAGTGAGCAGTTCTTC. The chain carries TRBV10-3 and TRBJ2-1; 13 bases are shared with TRBD2. Germline assignment: CDR1 ENHRY and CDR2 SYGVKD. V lost 2 bases to trimming and J lost 9 bases; unmatched junction nucleotides: 13. This CDR3 contains 18 residues.

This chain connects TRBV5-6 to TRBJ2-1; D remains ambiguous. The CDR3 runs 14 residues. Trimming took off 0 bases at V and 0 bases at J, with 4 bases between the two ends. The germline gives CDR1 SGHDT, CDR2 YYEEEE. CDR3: CASSLGSSYNEQFF. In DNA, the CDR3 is TGTGCCAGCAGCTTGGGGAGCTCCTACAATGAGCAGTTCTTC.